The present T cell receptor (beta chain) was sequenced within a study of radiotherapy plus CTLA-4 blockade in lung cancer (dated by TCRdb to about 2018). For context, the study as a whole: Among enrolled patients, approximately 18% had an objective response and 30% to 40% reached disease control. Results the study describes overall, beyond this receptor: The strongest predictors of response were reported to be early dynamic shifts in blood T cell clones along with a rise in serum interferon-beta following radiation. After treatment with radiotherapy and ipilimumab, TCR clones that originated in tumors expanded in peripheral blood.

Notes on this clone: The antigen it binds to is not known. Per-base quality was not reported, and no clone a single base away is much larger than it.

Focal radiation therapy combined with CTLA-4 blockade (ipilimumab) was tested in patients with chemo-refractory metastatic non-small-cell lung cancer. The library was obtained by the immunoSEQ multiplex PCR assay. Entries here come from immuneACCESS through TCRdb and include only in-frame sequences with V and J called. Some clones fail to appear in such tables; in the studies checked, an unresolved V gene covers under half of the shortfall, and the cause of the remainder is unknown. This sample comprises around 49,000 clones, 80% to 90% of them detected only once. The ten largest make up around a quarter of the sample. The CDR3 spans 15 residues, from the cysteine through the phenylalanine. Only the CDR3 portion is preserved as DNA: 45 bases, with reading frame beginning at the first base. V sheds 5 bases and J sheds 5 bases, leaving 18 bases between their ends. From a lookup of the germline V gene, CDR1 and CDR2 are SGHVS and FQNEAQ.

The TCR was taken from a human donor with non-small cell lung cancer whose response to radiotherapy plus ipilimumab could not be evaluated. The sequences come from peripheral blood, collected from a patient treated with radiotherapy plus ipilimumab. Recombination linked TRBV7-8 to TRBJ1-1, with a weak D call of TRBD1 (6 bases match). The CDR3 loop reads CASSPRGRGLTEAFF. The bases read TGTGCCAGCAGCCCCCGGGGCAGGGGTTTAACTGAAGCTTTCTTT. This CDR3, with the reference TRBV7-8 and TRBJ1-1 proteins standing in past its ends, gives the full variable domain GAGVSQSPRYKVAKRGQDVALRCDPISGHVSLFWYQQALGQGPEFLTYFQNEAQLDKSGLPSDRFFAERPEGSVSTLKIQRTQQEDSAVYLCASSPRGRGLTEAFFGQGTRLTVV.